This TCR beta chain was profiled in a study of cytomegalovirus exposure and HLA in healthy donors. Study summary: Later analysis reported that the 120 validation repertoires shared the platform of the 650 to 700 first-cohort repertoires. Study results and limitations: A list of around 150 TCR beta chains associated with cytomegalovirus was given. Both high specificity and high sensitivity reportedly marked the classifier's diagnosis of cytomegalovirus status.

Sequencing used immunoSEQ multiplex PCR; TCRdb keeps in-frame clones, though not all of them. This table holds some 230,000 clones, just over 90% found once. A remark on this clone: Its antigen is still unknown.

J was trimmed by 1 base and V by 5 bases; bases with no gene match: 12. The CDR3 has 17 residues. Germline CDR1 SNHLY, CDR2 FYNNEI. This TCR came from a woman younger than 35 in good health and CMV-seronegative. Sequenced: PBMCs. J is TRBJ1-1 and V is TRBV2; 8 nucleotides match TRBD1. The CDR3 here is CASSPTGEVWGNTEAFF. Written as DNA, the CDR3 is TGTGCCAGCAGTCCGACAGGGGAGGTCTGGGGGAACACTGAAGCTTTCTTT.